This is a list of T cell receptor beta chains from one sample in a study of blood T cells in healthy people across ages. TCRdb called the 5' RACE reads again in MiXCR, with one record for every CDR3 protein. Of almost 1 million distinct CDR3 sequences in the sample, roughly 50% were seen once. Sequences were obtained from blood. The receptor set was obtained from a woman aged 55 to 70 in good health. The CDR3 runs from the conserved cysteine through the conserved F or W. D genes are given only for firm matches. Clone size is given for some rows only: seen once, a few or many times, or a class if the clone is expanded.

j_call,d_call,v_call,clone_size,cdr3_aa,cdr3_nt
TRBJ2-7,-,TRBV5-1,-,CASKEGDSCEQYF,TGCGCCAGCAAGGAGGGGGACTCCTGCGAGCAGTACTTC
TRBJ2-3,TRBD2,TRBV20-1,-,CSASSGLAGSVQDAQYF,TGCAGTGCTAGTTCCGGACTAGCGGGATCTGTGCAAGATGCGCAGTATTTT
TRBJ2-5,-,TRBV29-1,-,CSVDMHQETQYF,TGCAGCGTTGATATGCACCAAGAGACCCAGTACTTC
TRBJ2-2,TRBD2,TRBV4-2,-,CASSQALLAGGGNTGELFF,TGTGCCAGCAGCCAAGCGCTATTAGCGGGAGGGGGAAACACCGGGGAGCTGTTTTTT
TRBJ2-5,TRBD1,TRBV28,-,CASSFNRGYQETQYF,TGTGCCAGCAGTTTTAACAGGGGTTACCAAGAGACCCAGTACTTC
TRBJ1-6,TRBD1,TRBV4-2,-,CASSQDRPPSPLHF,TGTGCCAGCAGCCAGGACAGGCCCCCATCACCCCTCCACTTT
TRBJ2-5,TRBD1,TRBV6-2/TRBV6-3,-,CASSYSTGGKETQYF,TGTGCCAGCAGTTACTCGACAGGGGGAAAAGAGACCCAGTACTTC
TRBJ2-1,-,TRBV24-1,-,CATRDTIYNEQFF,TGTGCCACCAGGGACACTATTTACAATGAGCAGTTCTTC
TRBJ2-3,-,TRBV28,-,CASSLILSPAATDTQYF,TGTGCCAGCAGTTTGATTTTGTCCCCGGCAGCCACAGATACGCAGTATTTT
TRBJ1-1,-,TRBV10-3,-,CAISETVVNTEAFF,TGTGCCATCAGTGAGACGGTGGTGAACACTGAAGCTTTCTTT
TRBJ2-7,-,TRBV6-5,few,CASSSGVGGVSYEQYF,TGTGCCAGCAGCTCCGGGGTCGGCGGGGTCTCCTACGAGCAGTACTTC
TRBJ2-5,-,TRBV7-2,-,CASSLNKGHESQYF,TGTGCCAGCAGCTTAAACAAGGGTCACGAGTCCCAGTACTTC
TRBJ2-5,-,TRBV30,-,CAWSGGIKETQYF,TGTGCCTGGAGTGGAGGCATAAAAGAGACCCAGTACTTC
TRBJ2-6,TRBD1,TRBV20-1,-,CSATDRGGLSANVLTF,TGCAGTGCGACGGACAGGGGCGGGTTGTCGGCCAACGTCCTGACTTTC
TRBJ2-5,-,TRBV24-1,few,CATSDNLGKQETQYF,TGTGCCACCAGTGACAACCTGGGCAAGCAAGAGACCCAGTACTTC
TRBJ1-6,-,TRBV11-2,-,CASRGQPVSSYNSPLHF,TGTGCCAGCAGAGGACAGCCTGTCAGCTCCTATAATTCACCCCTCCACTTT
TRBJ2-1,TRBD2,TRBV12-3/TRBV12-4,-,CASSWGGGRAEQFF,TGTGCCAGCAGTTGGGGCGGGGGGAGGGCTGAGCAGTTCTTC
TRBJ2-7,-,TRBV5-1,-,CASSRDGYYEQYF,TGCGCCAGCAGCCGTGACGGATACTACGAGCAGTACTTC
TRBJ1-1,-,TRBV27,-,CASSSPAGPNTEAFF,TGTGCCAGCAGTTCCCCGGCAGGTCCGAACACTGAAGCTTTCTTT
TRBJ2-7,-,TRBV2,few,CASSEGISYEQYF,TGTGCCAGCAGTGAAGGAATCTCCTACGAGCAGTACTTC
TRBJ2-1,-,TRBV20-1,-,CSAPSGPAGEQFF,TGCAGTGCCCCATCGGGGCCGGCTGGGGAGCAGTTCTTC
TRBJ2-7,-,TRBV4-1,-,CASSQVGQAGMYEQYF,TGCGCCAGCAGCCAAGTGGGACAAGCGGGAATGTACGAGCAGTACTTC
TRBJ2-3,-,TRBV9,-,CASSESLPDTQYF,TGTGCCAGCAGCGAGAGCCTCCCAGATACGCAGTATTTT
TRBJ2-3,-,TRBV27,-,CASSSLAAEATDTQYF,TGTGCCAGCAGTTCCTTGGCAGCAGAAGCCACAGATACGCAGTATTTT
TRBJ2-7,-,TRBV7-9,once,CASSASRGWEQYF,TGTGCCAGCAGTGCATCGCGGGGATGGGAGCAGTACTTC
TRBJ2-5,-,TRBV5-1,few,CASKDLLPGETQYF,TGCGCCAGCAAGGACTTACTCCCCGGGGAGACCCAGTACTTC